This T cell receptor (beta chain) was retrieved from a study of glioma-infiltrating T cells after dendritic cell vaccination. The CDR3 loop spans 15 amino acids. J gave up 3 bases and V 5 bases, and 7 bases lay outside the gene matches. CDR1 and CDR2 (germline): MNHNY, SVGAGI (reference sequence). Produced via immunoSEQ multiplex PCR; TCRdb's table is partial and in-frame only. The sample records 90,000 or so clones, about 83% being singletons. The V call is TRBV6-6, the J call TRBJ1-3; TRBD1 matches 7 bases. This specimen consisted of blood, obtained before dendritic cell vaccination. The receptor's source is a human donor with glioblastoma. CDR3 in amino acids: CASSPHRGDGNTIYF. DNA of the CDR3: TGTGCCAGCAGTCCACACAGGGGAGATGGAAACACCATATATTTT.